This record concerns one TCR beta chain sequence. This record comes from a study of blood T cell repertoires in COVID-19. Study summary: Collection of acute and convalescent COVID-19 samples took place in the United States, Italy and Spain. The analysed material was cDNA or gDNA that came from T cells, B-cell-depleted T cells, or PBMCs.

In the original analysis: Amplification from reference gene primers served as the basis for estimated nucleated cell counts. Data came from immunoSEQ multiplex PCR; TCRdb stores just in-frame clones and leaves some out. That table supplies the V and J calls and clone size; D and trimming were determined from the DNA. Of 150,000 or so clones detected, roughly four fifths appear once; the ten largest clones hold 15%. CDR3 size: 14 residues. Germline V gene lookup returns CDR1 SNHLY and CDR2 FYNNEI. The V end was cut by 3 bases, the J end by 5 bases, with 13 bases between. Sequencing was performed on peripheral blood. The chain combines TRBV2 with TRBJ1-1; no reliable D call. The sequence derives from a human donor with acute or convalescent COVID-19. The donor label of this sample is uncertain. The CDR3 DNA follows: TGTGCCAGCAGTGACCCGGGAAGGGAAACTGAAGCTTTCTTT. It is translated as CASSDPGRETEAFF. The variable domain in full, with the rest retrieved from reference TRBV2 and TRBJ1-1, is EPEVTQTPSHQVTQMGQEVILRCVPISNHLYFYWYRQILGQKVEFLVSFYNNEISEKSEIFDDQFSVERPDGSNFTLKIRSTKLEDSAMYFCASSDPGRETEAFFGQGTRLTVV.